This is a list of T cell receptor beta chains from one sample in a study of shared clonotypes between healthy human individuals. Repertoires were generated with immunoSEQ multiplex PCR, while TCRdb's copy carries only in-frame clones and drops some. The repertoire holds some 1 million clones, roughly 80% seen once, with 1.2% to 1.5% in the top ten. Sequencing was done on a sample of memory CD4+ T cells sorted from blood. The receptors originated from a man aged 18 to 29 in good health. CDR3s include the opening cysteine and the closing phenylalanine or tryptophan. Fields, in order: J gene, D gene, clone size, V gene, CDR3 protein, CDR3 DNA. D genes are given only for firm matches. Not all rows give a size; the values are once, few, many and, for expanded clones, a class.

J gene: TRBJ1-2
D gene: -
clone size: -
V gene: TRBV29-1
CDR3 protein: CSVEGTGRGTF
CDR3 DNA: TGCAGCGTTGAGGGCACAGGTCGGGGCACCTTC

J gene: TRBJ2-3
D gene: -
clone size: -
V gene: TRBV4-1
CDR3 protein: CASSQEVWGARADTQYF
CDR3 DNA: TGCGCCAGCAGCCAAGAGGTATGGGGGGCCAGGGCAGATACGCAGTATTTT

J gene: TRBJ2-1
D gene: TRBD2
clone size: -
V gene: TRBV28
CDR3 protein: CASSGTSGGSGEQFF
CDR3 DNA: TGTGCCAGCAGCGGGACTAGCGGGGGTTCGGGTGAGCAGTTCTTC

J gene: TRBJ2-7
D gene: -
clone size: once
V gene: TRBV6-5
CDR3 protein: CASSSDRFGQRGEQYF
CDR3 DNA: TGTGCCAGCAGTTCCGATCGTTTCGGCCAACGTGGAGAGCAGTACTTC

J gene: TRBJ1-5
D gene: TRBD1
clone size: -
V gene: TRBV19
CDR3 protein: CASSTGTAQPQHF
CDR3 DNA: TGTGCCAGTAGTACGGGGACAGCTCAGCCCCAGCATTTT

J gene: TRBJ2-4
D gene: TRBD2
clone size: -
V gene: TRBV4-3
CDR3 protein: CASSKGLAGESKNIQYF
CDR3 DNA: TGCGCCAGCAGCAAAGGACTAGCGGGAGAGTCCAAAAACATTCAGTACTTC

J gene: TRBJ2-5
D gene: -
clone size: once
V gene: TRBV5-4
CDR3 protein: CASSLVRGIQETQYF
CDR3 DNA: TGTGCCAGCAGCTTGGTTCGGGGGATCCAAGAGACCCAGTACTTC

J gene: TRBJ1-1
D gene: -
clone size: few
V gene: TRBV5-1
CDR3 protein: CASSLGQTYNPEAFF
CDR3 DNA: TGCGCCAGCAGCTTAGGACAGACGTACAACCCTGAAGCTTTCTTT

J gene: TRBJ2-3
D gene: -
clone size: -
V gene: TRBV2
CDR3 protein: CASSLRGAFTDTQYF
CDR3 DNA: TGTGCCAGCAGTCTACGGGGGGCCTTCACAGATACGCAGTATTTT

J gene: TRBJ2-5
D gene: TRBD1
clone size: few
V gene: TRBV7-6
CDR3 protein: CASSLSGTGILETQYF
CDR3 DNA: TGTGCCAGCAGCTTATCAGGGACAGGAATTTTGGAGACCCAGTACTTC

J gene: TRBJ2-5
D gene: TRBD2
clone size: -
V gene: TRBV5-1
CDR3 protein: CASSSGGAEETQYF
CDR3 DNA: TGCGCCAGTTCTAGCGGGGGGGCCGAAGAGACCCAGTACTTC

J gene: TRBJ1-1
D gene: TRBD1
clone size: -
V gene: TRBV5-1
CDR3 protein: CASSLDRGWAEAFF
CDR3 DNA: TGCGCCAGCAGCTTGGACAGGGGTTGGGCTGAAGCTTTCTTT

J gene: TRBJ1-1
D gene: -
clone size: -
V gene: TRBV7-2
CDR3 protein: CAGSFGLYTEAFF
CDR3 DNA: TGTGCCGGATCATTCGGTCTTTACACTGAAGCTTTCTTT

J gene: TRBJ1-6
D gene: TRBD1
clone size: -
V gene: TRBV6-5
CDR3 protein: CASSSGTGSGPLHF
CDR3 DNA: TGTGCCAGCAGTTCCGGGACAGGGTCCGGACCCCTCCACTTT

J gene: TRBJ1-4
D gene: -
clone size: -
V gene: TRBV28
CDR3 protein: CASSLGLGQGFEKLFF
CDR3 DNA: TGTGCCAGCAGTTTAGGCCTGGGGCAGGGTTTTGAAAAACTGTTTTTT

J gene: TRBJ2-3
D gene: -
clone size: -
V gene: TRBV5-8
CDR3 protein: CASGRTGHSTDTQYF
CDR3 DNA: TGTGCCAGCGGCAGAACGGGACATAGCACAGATACGCAGTATTTT

J gene: TRBJ2-1
D gene: TRBD1
clone size: -
V gene: TRBV5-6
CDR3 protein: CASSFGQGSYNEQFF
CDR3 DNA: TGTGCCAGCAGCTTTGGACAGGGATCCTACAATGAGCAGTTCTTC

J gene: TRBJ1-1
D gene: -
clone size: few
V gene: TRBV2
CDR3 protein: CASSGQANTEAFF
CDR3 DNA: TGTGCCAGCAGTGGACAGGCGAACACTGAAGCTTTCTTT

J gene: TRBJ2-2
D gene: TRBD2
clone size: -
V gene: TRBV19
CDR3 protein: CASSNSGGALMALGTGELFF
CDR3 DNA: TGTGCCAGTAGTAACAGCGGGGGGGCTTTGATGGCTTTAGGCACCGGGGAGCTGTTTTTT

J gene: TRBJ1-2
D gene: -
clone size: -
V gene: TRBV20-1
CDR3 protein: CSAPYREDYTF
CDR3 DNA: TGCAGTGCTCCTTACAGGGAGGACTACACCTTC

J gene: TRBJ2-7
D gene: TRBD2
clone size: -
V gene: TRBV10-3
CDR3 protein: CAISGASGVSYEQYF
CDR3 DNA: TGTGCCATCAGTGGGGCTAGCGGGGTGTCCTACGAGCAGTACTTC

J gene: TRBJ1-4
D gene: -
clone size: -
V gene: TRBV21-1
CDR3 protein: CASSKRRASEKLFF
CDR3 DNA: TGTGCCAGCAGCAAAAGGAGGGCGTCTGAAAAACTGTTTTTT

J gene: TRBJ2-3
D gene: -
clone size: -
V gene: TRBV5-4
CDR3 protein: CASSLRSQGSTDTQYF
CDR3 DNA: TGTGCCAGCAGCTTGCGTTCCCAGGGGAGCACAGATACGCAGTATTTT

J gene: TRBJ1-2
D gene: -
clone size: -
V gene: TRBV28
CDR3 protein: CASRKPAGNYGYTF
CDR3 DNA: TGTGCCAGCAGAAAACCCGCGGGTAACTATGGCTACACCTTC

J gene: TRBJ2-3
D gene: TRBD2
clone size: -
V gene: TRBV15
CDR3 protein: CATSSGLAGATDTQYF
CDR3 DNA: TGTGCCACCAGCTCCGGACTAGCGGGTGCCACAGATACGCAGTATTTT

J gene: TRBJ2-3
D gene: -
clone size: -
V gene: TRBV2
CDR3 protein: CASRRGGSTDTQYF
CDR3 DNA: TGTGCCAGCAGGAGAGGAGGGTCCACAGATACGCAGTATTTT

J gene: TRBJ2-3
D gene: -
clone size: many
V gene: TRBV7-8
CDR3 protein: CASSLRLSTDTQYF
CDR3 DNA: TGTGCCAGCAGCTTAAGACTGAGCACAGATACGCAGTATTTT

J gene: TRBJ2-5
D gene: TRBD2
clone size: -
V gene: TRBV11-2
CDR3 protein: CASSFSGGEYHQETQYF
CDR3 DNA: TGTGCCAGCAGCTTTAGCGGGGGAGAGTACCACCAAGAGACCCAGTACTTC

J gene: TRBJ2-1
D gene: -
clone size: -
V gene: TRBV11-2
CDR3 protein: CASSLGGEQFF
CDR3 DNA: TGTGCCAGCAGCTTAGGCGGGGAGCAGTTCTTC

J gene: TRBJ2-5
D gene: -
clone size: -
V gene: TRBV9
CDR3 protein: CASSGGGKTQYF
CDR3 DNA: TGTGCCAGCAGCGGGGGAGGAAAGACCCAGTACTTC

J gene: TRBJ2-2
D gene: -
clone size: -
V gene: TRBV10-3
CDR3 protein: CAISEYQNTGELFF
CDR3 DNA: TGTGCCATCAGTGAGTATCAGAACACCGGGGAGCTGTTTTTT

J gene: TRBJ2-2
D gene: -
clone size: few
V gene: TRBV7-8
CDR3 protein: CASSLVATANTGELFF
CDR3 DNA: TGTGCCAGCAGCTTAGTCGCCACCGCGAACACCGGGGAGCTGTTTTTT

J gene: TRBJ2-5
D gene: -
clone size: -
V gene: TRBV5-4
CDR3 protein: CASSFPSGGLQETQYF
CDR3 DNA: TGTGCCAGCAGCTTCCCCTCTGGCGGGTTACAAGAGACCCAGTACTTC

J gene: TRBJ2-2
D gene: TRBD2
clone size: few
V gene: TRBV5-1
CDR3 protein: CASSLRTSRGTGELFF
CDR3 DNA: TGCGCCAGCAGCCTCCGGACTAGCCGGGGCACCGGGGAGCTGTTTTTT

J gene: TRBJ1-5
D gene: -
clone size: -
V gene: TRBV5-6
CDR3 protein: CASSVSRGTQPQHF
CDR3 DNA: TGTGCCAGCAGCGTTAGCAGGGGTACTCAGCCCCAGCATTTT

J gene: TRBJ2-3
D gene: -
clone size: -
V gene: TRBV28
CDR3 protein: CASNGGGRADTQYF
CDR3 DNA: TGTGCCAGCAATGGGGGGGGCCGCGCAGATACGCAGTATTTT

J gene: TRBJ2-1
D gene: TRBD2
clone size: -
V gene: TRBV7-9
CDR3 protein: CASSISGLAGIFF
CDR3 DNA: TGTGCCAGCAGCATCAGCGGACTAGCGGGAATTTTCTTC

J gene: TRBJ1-1
D gene: -
clone size: few
V gene: TRBV28
CDR3 protein: CASSLIKTGKTEAFF
CDR3 DNA: TGTGCCAGCAGTTTAATTAAAACAGGGAAGACTGAAGCTTTCTTT